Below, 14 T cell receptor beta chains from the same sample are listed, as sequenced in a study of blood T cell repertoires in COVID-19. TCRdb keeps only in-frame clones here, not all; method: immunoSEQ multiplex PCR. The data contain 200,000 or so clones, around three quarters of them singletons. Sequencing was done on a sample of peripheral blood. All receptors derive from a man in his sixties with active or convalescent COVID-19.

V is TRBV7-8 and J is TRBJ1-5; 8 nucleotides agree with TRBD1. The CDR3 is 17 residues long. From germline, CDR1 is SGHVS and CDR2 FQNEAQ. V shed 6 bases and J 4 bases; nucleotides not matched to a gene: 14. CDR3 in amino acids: CASSRERGTGVNQPQHF. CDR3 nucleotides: TGTGCCAGCAGTCGCGAACGGGGGACAGGAGTTAATCAGCCCCAGCATTTT. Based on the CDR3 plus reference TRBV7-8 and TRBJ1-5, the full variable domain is GAGVSQSPRYKVAKRGQDVALRCDPISGHVSLFWYQQALGQGPEFLTYFQNEAQLDKSGLPSDRFFAERPEGSVSTLKIQRTQQEDSAVYLCASSRERGTGVNQPQHFGDGTRLSIL.

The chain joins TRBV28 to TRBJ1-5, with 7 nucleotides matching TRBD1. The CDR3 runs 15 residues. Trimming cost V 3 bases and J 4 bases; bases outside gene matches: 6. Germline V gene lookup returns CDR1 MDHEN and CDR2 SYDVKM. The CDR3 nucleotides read TGTGCCAGCAGTTTCCGGGACAGCCGAAATCAGCCCCAGCATTTT. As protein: CASSFRDSRNQPQHF.

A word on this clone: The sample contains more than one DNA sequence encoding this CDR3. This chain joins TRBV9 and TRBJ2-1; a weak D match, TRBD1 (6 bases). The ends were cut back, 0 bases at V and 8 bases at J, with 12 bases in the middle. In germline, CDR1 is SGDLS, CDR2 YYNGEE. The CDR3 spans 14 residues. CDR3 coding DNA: TGTGCCAGCAGCGTAGGGCTCGAGGGGGATGAGCAGTTCTTC. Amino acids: CASSVGLEGDEQFF.

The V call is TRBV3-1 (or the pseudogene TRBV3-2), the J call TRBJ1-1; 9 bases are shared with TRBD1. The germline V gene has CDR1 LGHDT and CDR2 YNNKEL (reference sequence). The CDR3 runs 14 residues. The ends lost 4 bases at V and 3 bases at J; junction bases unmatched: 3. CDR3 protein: CASSPTGGDTEAFF. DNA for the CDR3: TGTGCCAGCAGCCCGACAGGGGGTGACACTGAAGCTTTCTTT.

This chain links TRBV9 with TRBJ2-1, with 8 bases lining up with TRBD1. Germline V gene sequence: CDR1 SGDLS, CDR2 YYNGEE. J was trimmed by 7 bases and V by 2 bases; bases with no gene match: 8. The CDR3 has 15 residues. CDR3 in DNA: TGTGCCAGCAGCGTCCACGGGACAGGAGTAAATGAGCAGTTCTTC. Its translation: CASSVHGTGVNEQFF.

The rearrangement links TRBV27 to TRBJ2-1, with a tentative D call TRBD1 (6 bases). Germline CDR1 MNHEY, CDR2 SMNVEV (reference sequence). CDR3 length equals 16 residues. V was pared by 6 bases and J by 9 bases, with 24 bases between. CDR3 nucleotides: TGTGCCAGCAGCCCTGGTGGCGTCAGGGGTCTTGGTGAGCAGTTCTTC. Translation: CASSPGGVRGLGEQFF.

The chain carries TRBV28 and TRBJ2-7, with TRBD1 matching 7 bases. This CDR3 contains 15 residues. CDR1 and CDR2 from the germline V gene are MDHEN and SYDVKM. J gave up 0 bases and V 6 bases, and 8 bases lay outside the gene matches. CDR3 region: CASSPTGTPSYEQYF. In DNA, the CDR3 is TGTGCCAGCAGCCCGACAGGGACACCCTCCTACGAGCAGTACTTC.

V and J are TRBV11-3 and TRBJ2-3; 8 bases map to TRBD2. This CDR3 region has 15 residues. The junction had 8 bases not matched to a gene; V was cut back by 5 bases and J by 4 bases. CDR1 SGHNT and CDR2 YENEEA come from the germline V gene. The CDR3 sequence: CASSRGLEFADTQYF. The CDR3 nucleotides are TGTGCCAGCAGCAGGGGACTAGAGTTCGCAGATACGCAGTATTTT.

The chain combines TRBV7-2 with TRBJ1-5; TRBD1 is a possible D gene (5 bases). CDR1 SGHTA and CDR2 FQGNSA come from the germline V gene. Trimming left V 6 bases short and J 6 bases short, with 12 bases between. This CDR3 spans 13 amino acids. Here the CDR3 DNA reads TGTGCCAGCAGATTACAGGCACGTCAGCCCCAGCATTTT. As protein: CASRLQARQPQHF.

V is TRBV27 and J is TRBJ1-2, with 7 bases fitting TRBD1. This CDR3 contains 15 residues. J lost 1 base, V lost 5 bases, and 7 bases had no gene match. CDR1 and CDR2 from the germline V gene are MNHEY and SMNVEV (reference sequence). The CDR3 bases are TGTGCCAGCAGTAGGGACAGTATTATTAACTATGGCTACACCTTC. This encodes CASSRDSIINYGYTF.

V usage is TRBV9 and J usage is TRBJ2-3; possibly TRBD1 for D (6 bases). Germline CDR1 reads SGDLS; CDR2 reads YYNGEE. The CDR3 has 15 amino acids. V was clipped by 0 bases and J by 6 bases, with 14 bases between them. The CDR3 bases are TGTGCCAGCAGCGTAGGGACAGCGGATTTGGATACGCAGTATTTT. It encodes CASSVGTADLDTQYF.

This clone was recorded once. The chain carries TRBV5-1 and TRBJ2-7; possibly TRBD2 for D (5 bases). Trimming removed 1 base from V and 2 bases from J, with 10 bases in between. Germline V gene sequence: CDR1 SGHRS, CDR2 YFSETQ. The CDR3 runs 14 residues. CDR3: CASSLSVGAYEQYF. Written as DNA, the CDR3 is TGCGCCAGCAGCTTGTCGGTGGGAGCCTACGAGCAGTACTTC.

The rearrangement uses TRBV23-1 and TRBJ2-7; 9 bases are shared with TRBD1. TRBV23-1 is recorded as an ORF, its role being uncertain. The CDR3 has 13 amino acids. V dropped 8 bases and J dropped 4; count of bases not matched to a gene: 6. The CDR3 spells CASPPGQGYEQYF. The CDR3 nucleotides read TGCGCCAGCCCCCCGGGACAGGGTTACGAGCAGTACTTC.

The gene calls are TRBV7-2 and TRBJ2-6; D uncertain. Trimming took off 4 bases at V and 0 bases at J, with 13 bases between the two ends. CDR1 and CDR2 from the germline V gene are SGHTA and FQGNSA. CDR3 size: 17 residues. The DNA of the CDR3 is TGTGCCAGCAGCTCACTCCTGACTGGCTCTGGGGCCAACGTCCTGACTTTC. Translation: CASSSLLTGSGANVLTF.